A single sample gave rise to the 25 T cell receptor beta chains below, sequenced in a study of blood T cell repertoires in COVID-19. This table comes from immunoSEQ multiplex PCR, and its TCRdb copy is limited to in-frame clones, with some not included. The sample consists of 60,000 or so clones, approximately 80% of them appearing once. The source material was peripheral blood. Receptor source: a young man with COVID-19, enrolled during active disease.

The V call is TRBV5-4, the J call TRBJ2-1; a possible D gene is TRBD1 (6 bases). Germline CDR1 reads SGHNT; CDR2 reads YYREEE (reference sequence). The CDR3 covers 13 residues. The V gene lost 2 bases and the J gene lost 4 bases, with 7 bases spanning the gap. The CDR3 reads CASSFRGYNEQFF. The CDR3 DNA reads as TGTGCCAGCAGCTTCAGGGGTTACAATGAGCAGTTCTTC.

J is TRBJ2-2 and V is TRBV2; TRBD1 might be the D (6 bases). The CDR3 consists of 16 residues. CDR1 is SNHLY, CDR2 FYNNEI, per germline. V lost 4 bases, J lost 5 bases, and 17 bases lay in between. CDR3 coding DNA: TGTGCCAGCAGTGGGTGGGAAGGGGGTGATACCGGGGAGCTGTTTTTT. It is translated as CASSGWEGGDTGELFF.

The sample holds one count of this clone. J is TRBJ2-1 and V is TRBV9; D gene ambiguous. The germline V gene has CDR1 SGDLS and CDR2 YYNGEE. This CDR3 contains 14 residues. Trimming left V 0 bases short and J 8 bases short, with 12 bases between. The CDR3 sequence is CASSVGNSNDEQFF. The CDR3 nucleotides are TGTGCCAGCAGCGTAGGAAATAGCAACGATGAGCAGTTCTTC. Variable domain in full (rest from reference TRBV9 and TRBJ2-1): DSGVTQTPKHLITATGQRVTLRCSPRSGDLSVYWYQQSLDQGLQFLIQYYNGEERAKGNILERFSAQQFPDLHSELNLSSLELGDSALYFCASSVGNSNDEQFFGPGTRLTVL.

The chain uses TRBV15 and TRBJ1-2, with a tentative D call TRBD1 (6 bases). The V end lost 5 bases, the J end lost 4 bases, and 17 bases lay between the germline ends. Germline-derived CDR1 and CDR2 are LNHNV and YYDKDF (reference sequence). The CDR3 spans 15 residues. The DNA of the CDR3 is TGTGCCACCAGCCCTCAGCGGACAGATAGCTATGGCTACACCTTC. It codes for CATSPQRTDSYGYTF. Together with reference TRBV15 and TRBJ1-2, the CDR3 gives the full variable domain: DAMVIQNPRYQVTQFGKPVTLSCSQTLNHNVMYWYQQKSSQAPKLLFHYYDKDFNNEADTPDNFQSRRPNTSFCFLDIRSPGLGDTAMYLCATSPQRTDSYGYTFGSGTRLTVV.

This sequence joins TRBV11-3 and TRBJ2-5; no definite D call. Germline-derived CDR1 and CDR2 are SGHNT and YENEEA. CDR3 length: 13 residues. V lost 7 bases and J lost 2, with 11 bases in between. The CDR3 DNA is TGTGCCAGCACCCCTGGGCTGCAAGAGACCCAGTACTTC. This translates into CASTPGLQETQYF.

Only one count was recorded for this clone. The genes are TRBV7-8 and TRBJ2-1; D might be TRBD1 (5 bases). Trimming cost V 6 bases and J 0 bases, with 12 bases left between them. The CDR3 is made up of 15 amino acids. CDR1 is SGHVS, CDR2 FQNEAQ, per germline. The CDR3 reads CASRQDRTSYNEQFF. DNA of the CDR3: TGTGCCAGCAGGCAAGACAGAACCTCCTACAATGAGCAGTTCTTC.

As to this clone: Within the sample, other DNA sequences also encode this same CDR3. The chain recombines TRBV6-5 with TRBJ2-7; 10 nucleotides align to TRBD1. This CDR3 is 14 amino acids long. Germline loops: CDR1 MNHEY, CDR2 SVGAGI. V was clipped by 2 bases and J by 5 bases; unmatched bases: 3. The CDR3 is CASSYRDRGDEQYF. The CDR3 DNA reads TGTGCCAGCAGTTACAGGGACAGGGGCGACGAGCAGTACTTC.

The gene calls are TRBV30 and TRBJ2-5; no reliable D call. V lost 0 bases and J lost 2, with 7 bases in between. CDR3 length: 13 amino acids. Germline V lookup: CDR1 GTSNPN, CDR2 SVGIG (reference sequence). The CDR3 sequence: CAWSVNWQETQYF. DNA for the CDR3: TGTGCCTGGAGTGTAAACTGGCAAGAGACCCAGTACTTC.

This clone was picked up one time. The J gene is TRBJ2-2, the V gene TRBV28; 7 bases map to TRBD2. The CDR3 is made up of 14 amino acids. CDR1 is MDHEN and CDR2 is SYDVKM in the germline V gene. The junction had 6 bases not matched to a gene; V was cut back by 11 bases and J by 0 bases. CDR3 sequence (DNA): TGTGCCTCCCGACTAGCACCGAACACCGGGGAGCTGTTTTTT. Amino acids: CASRLAPNTGELFF.

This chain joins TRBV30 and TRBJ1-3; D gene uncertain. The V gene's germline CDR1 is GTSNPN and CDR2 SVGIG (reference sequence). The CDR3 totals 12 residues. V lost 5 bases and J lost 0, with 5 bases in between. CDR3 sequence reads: CAWQISGNTIYF. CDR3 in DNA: TGTGCCTGGCAGATCTCTGGAAACACCATATATTTT.

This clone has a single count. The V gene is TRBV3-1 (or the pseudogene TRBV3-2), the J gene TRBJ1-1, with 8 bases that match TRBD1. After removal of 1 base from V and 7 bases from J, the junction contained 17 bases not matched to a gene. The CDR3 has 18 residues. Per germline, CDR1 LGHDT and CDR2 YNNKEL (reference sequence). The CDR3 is CASSQVARTGLPEGEAFF. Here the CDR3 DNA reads TGTGCCAGCAGCCAAGTCGCCAGGACAGGGCTTCCCGAAGGTGAAGCTTTCTTT.

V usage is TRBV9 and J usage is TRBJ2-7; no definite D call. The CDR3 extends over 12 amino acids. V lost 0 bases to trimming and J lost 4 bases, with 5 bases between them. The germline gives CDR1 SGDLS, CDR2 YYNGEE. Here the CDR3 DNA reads TGTGCCAGCAGCGTAGTCCGGTACGAGCAGTACTTC. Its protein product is CASSVVRYEQYF. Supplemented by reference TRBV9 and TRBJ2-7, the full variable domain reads DSGVTQTPKHLITATGQRVTLRCSPRSGDLSVYWYQQSLDQGLQFLIQYYNGEERAKGNILERFSAQQFPDLHSELNLSSLELGDSALYFCASSVVRYEQYFGPGTRLTVT.

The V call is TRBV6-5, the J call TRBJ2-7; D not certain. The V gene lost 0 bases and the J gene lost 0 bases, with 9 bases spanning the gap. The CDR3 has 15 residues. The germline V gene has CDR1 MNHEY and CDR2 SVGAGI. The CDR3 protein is CASSYSAGVSYEQYF. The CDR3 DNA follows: TGTGCCAGCAGTTACTCGGCCGGAGTCTCCTACGAGCAGTACTTC.

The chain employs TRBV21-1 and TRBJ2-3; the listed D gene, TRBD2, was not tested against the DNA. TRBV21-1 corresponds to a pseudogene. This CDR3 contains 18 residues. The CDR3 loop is CASSKGVLSGRFTDTQYF. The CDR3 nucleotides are TGTGCCAGCAGCAAAGGGGTTCTTAGCGGGCGATTCACAGATACGCAGTATTTT.

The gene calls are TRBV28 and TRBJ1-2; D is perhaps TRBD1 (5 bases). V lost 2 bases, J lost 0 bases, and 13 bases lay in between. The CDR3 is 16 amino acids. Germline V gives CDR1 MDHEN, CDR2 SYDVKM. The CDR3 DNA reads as TGTGCCAGCAGTTTAGGGATAGGGGCCGCTAACTATGGCTACACCTTC. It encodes CASSLGIGAANYGYTF.

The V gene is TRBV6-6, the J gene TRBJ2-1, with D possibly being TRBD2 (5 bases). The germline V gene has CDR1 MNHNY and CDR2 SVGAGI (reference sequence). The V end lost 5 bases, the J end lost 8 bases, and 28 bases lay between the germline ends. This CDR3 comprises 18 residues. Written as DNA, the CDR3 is TGTGCCAGCAGTCGCCGGAATAGCGTTAGATTTTTTAGCGATGAGCAGTTCTTC. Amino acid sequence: CASSRRNSVRFFSDEQFF.

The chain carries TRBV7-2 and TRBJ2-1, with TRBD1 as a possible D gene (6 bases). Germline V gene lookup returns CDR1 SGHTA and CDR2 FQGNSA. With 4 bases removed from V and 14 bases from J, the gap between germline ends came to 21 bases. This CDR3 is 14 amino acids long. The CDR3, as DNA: TGTGCCAGCAGCTCGACAGGCCCTCTGTCTGAAGAGTTCTTC. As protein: CASSSTGPLSEEFF.

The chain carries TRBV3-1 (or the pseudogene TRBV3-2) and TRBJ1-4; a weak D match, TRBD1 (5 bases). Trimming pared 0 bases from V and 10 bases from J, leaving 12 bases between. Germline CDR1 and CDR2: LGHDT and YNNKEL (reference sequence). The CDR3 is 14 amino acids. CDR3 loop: CASSQDPGQGKLFF. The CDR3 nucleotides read TGTGCCAGCAGCCAAGATCCCGGCCAGGGAAAACTGTTTTTT.

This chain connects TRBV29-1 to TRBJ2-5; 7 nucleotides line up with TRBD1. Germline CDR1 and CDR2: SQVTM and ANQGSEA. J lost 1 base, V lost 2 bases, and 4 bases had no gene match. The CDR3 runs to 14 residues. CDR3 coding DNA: TGCAGCGTTGAACCTGGGACAGTCCAAGAGACCCAGTACTTC. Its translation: CSVEPGTVQETQYF.

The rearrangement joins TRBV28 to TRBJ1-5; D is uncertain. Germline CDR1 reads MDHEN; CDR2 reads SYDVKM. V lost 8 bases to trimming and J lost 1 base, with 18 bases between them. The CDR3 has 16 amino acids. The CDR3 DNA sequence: TGTGCCAGCTCCCTCGAGAGTACTCGGAGCAATCAGCCCCAGCATTTT. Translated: CASSLESTRSNQPQHF.

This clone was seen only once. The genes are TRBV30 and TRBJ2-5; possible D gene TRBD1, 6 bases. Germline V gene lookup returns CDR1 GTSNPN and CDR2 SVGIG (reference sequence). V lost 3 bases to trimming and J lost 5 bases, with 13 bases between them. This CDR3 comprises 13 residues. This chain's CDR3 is CAWREQGPETQYF. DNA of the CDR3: TGTGCCTGGAGGGAACAGGGTCCGGAGACCCAGTACTTC. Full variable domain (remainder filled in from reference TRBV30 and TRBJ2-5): SQTIHQWPATLVQPVGSPLSLECTVEGTSNPNLYWYRQAAGRGLQLLFYSVGIGQISSEVPQNLSASRPQDRQFILSSKKLLLSDSGFYLCAWREQGPETQYFGPGTRLLVL.

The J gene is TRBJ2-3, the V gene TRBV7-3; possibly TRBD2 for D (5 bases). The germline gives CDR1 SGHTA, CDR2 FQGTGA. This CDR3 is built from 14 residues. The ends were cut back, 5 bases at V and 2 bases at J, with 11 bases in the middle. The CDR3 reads CASSDGGVTDTQYF. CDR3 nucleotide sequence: TGTGCCAGCAGCGACGGAGGCGTCACAGATACGCAGTATTTT.

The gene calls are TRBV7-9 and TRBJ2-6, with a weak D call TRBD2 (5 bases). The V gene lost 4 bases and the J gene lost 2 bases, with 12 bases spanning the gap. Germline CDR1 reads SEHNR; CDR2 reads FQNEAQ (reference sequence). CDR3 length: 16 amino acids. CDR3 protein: CASSSRGSTGANVLTF. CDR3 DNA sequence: TGTGCCAGCAGCTCGAGAGGGAGTACTGGGGCCAACGTCCTGACTTTC.

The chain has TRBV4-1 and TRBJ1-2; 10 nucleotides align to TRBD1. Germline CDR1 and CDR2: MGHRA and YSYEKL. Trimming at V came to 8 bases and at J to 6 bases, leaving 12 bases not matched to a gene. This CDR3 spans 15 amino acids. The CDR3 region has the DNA TGCGCCAGCCGACAGGGGGCGATCGTCCGGGATGGCTACACCTTC. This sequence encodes CASRQGAIVRDGYTF.

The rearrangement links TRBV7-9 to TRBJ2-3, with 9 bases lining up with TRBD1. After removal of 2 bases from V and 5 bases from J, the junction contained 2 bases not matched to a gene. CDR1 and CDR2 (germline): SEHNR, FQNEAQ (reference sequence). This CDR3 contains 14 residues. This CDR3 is CASSLRTGVDTQYF. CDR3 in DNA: TGTGCCAGCAGCTTAAGGACAGGGGTAGATACGCAGTATTTT.